This T cell receptor (beta chain) was sequenced in a study of patients and donors after allogeneic stem cell transplantation. The CDR3 sequence is 15 residues long. Germline lookup yields CDR1 SGHTA and CDR2 FQGNSA. Between the trimmed V and J ends, which lost 5 bases and 2 bases, there was a span of 13 bases. A single record per CDR3 protein comes from TCRdb applying MiXCR to the RT-PCR reads. The sample includes 85,000 to 90,000 distinct CDR3 sequences, around 48% of them seen just once. This TCR came from a human donor who was either an allogeneic HSCT recipient or a stem cell or donor lymphocyte infusion donor (not recorded which). It is not recorded whose cells these are; they may come from a transplant donor. Material for sequencing was blood, either unsorted or a sorted T cell fraction (not recorded which). The chain joins TRBV7-2 to TRBJ1-5; D is unresolved. The DNA for the CDR3 is TGTGCCAGCAGCCTGATCGGTTGGGGCAATCAGCCCCAGCATTTT. It is translated as CASSLIGWGNQPQHF.